This T cell receptor (beta chain) is from a study of cytomegalovirus exposure and HLA in healthy donors. Study-level background: For the approximately 360 genotyped donors, approximately 83% fell within the Caucasian-associated ancestry cluster.

The study ran its PCR with 60 Vbeta and 13 Jbeta primers. Sequencing was performed with immunoSEQ multiplex PCR; in TCRdb, only in-frame clones are kept and a portion is missing. The data show 200,000 or so clones, 70% seen once. A remark on this clone: The antigen is undetermined.

V was shortened by 8 bases and J by 7 bases, with 11 bases between the two germline ends. The CDR3 sequence is 12 residues long. Germline V gene data show CDR1 as SNHLY and CDR2 as FYNNEI. Findings and caveats of the study: As a later analysis showed, a missense DCLRE1C variant was linked to trimming of TCR beta V- and J-genes. Later, an analysis found that common viral pathogens appeared to be linked with several of the most significant clusters. Reported performance of the classifier showed diagnosis of cytomegalovirus status with high specificity and sensitivity.

The sample was PBMCs. The origin of this receptor is a man aged 40-49 years in good health and CMV-seropositive. The chain recombines TRBV2 with TRBJ1-4, with D possibly being TRBD1 (5 bases). CDR3 amino acids: CASLRGGEKLFF. The CDR3, as DNA: TGTGCCAGCCTAAGGGGAGGTGAAAAACTGTTTTTT.